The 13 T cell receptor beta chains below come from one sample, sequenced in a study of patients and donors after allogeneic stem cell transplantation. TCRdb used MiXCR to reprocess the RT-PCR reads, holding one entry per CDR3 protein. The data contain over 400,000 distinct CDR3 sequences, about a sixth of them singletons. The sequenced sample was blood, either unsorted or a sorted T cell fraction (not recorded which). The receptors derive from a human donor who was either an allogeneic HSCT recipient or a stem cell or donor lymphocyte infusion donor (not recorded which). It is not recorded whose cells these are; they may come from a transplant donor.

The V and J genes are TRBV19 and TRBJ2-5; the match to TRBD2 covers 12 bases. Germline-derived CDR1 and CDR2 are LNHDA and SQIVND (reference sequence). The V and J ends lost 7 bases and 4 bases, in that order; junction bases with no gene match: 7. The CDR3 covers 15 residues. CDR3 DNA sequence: TGTGCCAGTACGCCACTAGCGGGAGGCCCAGAGACCCAGTACTTC. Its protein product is CASTPLAGGPETQYF.

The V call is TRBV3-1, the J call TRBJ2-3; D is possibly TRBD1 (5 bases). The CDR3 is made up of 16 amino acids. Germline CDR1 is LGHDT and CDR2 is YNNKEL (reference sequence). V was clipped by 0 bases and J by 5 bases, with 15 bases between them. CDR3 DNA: TGTGCCAGCAGCCAAGATTGGGTAGACAGAGGAGATACGCAGTATTTT. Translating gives CASSQDWVDRGDTQYF.

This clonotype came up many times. Written as DNA, the CDR3 is TGTGCCACCAAATCGCAGGGGAGGACTGAAGCTTTCTTT. This encodes CATKSQGRTEAFF. The genes are TRBV15 and TRBJ1-1; weak D call: TRBD1 (6 bases). V was cut by 7 bases and J by 5 bases, with 14 bases left in between. Germline CDR1 is LNHNV and CDR2 is YYDKDF (reference sequence). The CDR3 loop spans 13 amino acids.

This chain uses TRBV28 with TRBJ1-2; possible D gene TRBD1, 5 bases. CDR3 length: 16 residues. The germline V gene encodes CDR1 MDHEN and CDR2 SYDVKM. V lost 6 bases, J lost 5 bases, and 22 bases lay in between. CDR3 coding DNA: TGTGCCAGCAGCACACCCCCGCAGGGTGAGGGTTATGGCTACACCTTC. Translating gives CASSTPPQGEGYGYTF.

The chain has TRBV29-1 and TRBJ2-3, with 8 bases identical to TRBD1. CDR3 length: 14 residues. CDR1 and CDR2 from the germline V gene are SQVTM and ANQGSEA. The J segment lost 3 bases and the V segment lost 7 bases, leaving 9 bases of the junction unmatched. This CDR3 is CSAHPGQDTDTQYF. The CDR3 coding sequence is TGCAGCGCCCATCCGGGACAGGATACAGATACGCAGTATTTT.

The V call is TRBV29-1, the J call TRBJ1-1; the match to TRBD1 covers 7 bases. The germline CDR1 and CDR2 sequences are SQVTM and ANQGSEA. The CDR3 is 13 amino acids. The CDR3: CSGGHYMNTEAFF. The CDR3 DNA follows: TGCTCAGGGGGACATTACATGAACACTGAAGCTTTCTTT.

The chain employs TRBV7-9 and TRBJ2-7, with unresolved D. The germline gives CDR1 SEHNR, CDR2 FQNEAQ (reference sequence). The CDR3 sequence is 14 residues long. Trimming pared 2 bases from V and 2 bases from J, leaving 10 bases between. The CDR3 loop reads CASSLSDKPYEQYF. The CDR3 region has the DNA TGTGCCAGCAGCTTATCTGACAAACCCTACGAGCAGTACTTC.

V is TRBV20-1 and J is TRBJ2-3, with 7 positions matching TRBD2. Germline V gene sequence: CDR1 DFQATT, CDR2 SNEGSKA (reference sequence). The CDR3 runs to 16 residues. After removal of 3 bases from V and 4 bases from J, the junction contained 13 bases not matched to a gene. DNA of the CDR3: TGCAGTGCTAGGGCCGGAGGTAGCGGGTATGCAGATACGCAGTATTTT. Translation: CSARAGGSGYADTQYF.

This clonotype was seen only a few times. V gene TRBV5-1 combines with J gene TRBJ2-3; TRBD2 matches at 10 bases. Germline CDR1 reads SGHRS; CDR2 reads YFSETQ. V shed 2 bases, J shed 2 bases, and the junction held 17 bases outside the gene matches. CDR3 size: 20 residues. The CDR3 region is CASSLGIAGGSYFDTDTQYF. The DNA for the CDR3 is TGCGCCAGCAGCTTAGGAATAGCGGGAGGATCCTACTTTGACACAGATACGCAGTATTTT.

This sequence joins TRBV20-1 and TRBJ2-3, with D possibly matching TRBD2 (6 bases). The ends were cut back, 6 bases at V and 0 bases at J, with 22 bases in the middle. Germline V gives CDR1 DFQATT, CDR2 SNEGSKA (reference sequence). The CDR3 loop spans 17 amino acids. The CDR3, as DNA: TGCAGTGCCCCACCCCGAAGTCGGGGGTCTAGCACAGATACGCAGTATTTT. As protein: CSAPPRSRGSSTDTQYF.

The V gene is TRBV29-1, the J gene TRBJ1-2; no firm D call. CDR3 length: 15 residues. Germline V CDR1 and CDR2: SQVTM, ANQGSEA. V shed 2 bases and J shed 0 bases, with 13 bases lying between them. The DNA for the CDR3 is TGCAGCGTTGAAAGCCAGGCGTCGGCTAACTATGGCTACACCTTC. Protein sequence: CSVESQASANYGYTF.

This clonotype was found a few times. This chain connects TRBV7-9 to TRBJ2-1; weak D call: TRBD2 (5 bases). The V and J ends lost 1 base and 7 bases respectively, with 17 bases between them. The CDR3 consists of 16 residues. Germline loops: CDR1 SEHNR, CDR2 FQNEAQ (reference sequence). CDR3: CASSLVPAVLVNEQFF. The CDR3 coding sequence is TGTGCCAGCAGCTTAGTCCCTGCGGTACTAGTGAATGAGCAGTTCTTC.

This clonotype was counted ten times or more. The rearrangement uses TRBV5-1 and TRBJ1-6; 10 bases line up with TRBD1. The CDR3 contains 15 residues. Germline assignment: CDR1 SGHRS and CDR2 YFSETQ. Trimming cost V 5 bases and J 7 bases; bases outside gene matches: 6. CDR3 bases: TGCGCCAGCAGTTGGGACAGGGGACCGAATTCACCCCTCCACTTT. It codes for CASSWDRGPNSPLHF.